This is a list of T cell receptor beta chains from one sample in a study of sequential checkpoint blockade in melanoma. Clones were read by immunoSEQ multiplex PCR, and TCRdb kept only the in-frame ones, dropping some. The data contain fewer than 35,000 clones, 77% of them singletons. The material sequenced was CD8+ T cells sorted from blood (inferred from file names), taken from a patient given nivolumab and ipilimumab in sequence. The receptors were sampled from a human donor with melanoma. The CDR3 runs from the conserved cysteine through the conserved F or W. Each record gives: D gene, V gene, clone size, J gene, CDR3 protein, CDR3 DNA. The D gene is left open where the match is weak. Clone size, where shown, is once, few, many, or a class for clones that have expanded.

TRBD2	TRBV7-6	medium-sized	TRBJ2-1	CASSFPLAGGYNEQFF	TGTGCCAGCAGCTTTCCTCTAGCGGGGGGATACAATGAGCAGTTCTTC
NA	TRBV11-2	NA	TRBJ2-1	CASSFGPGAYNEQFF	TGTGCCAGCAGCTTCGGCCCGGGGGCCTACAATGAGCAGTTCTTC
NA	TRBV7-8	NA	TRBJ2-5	CASSLIGGSEETQYF	TGTGCCAGCAGCTTAATTGGGGGGAGCGAAGAGACCCAGTACTTC
TRBD2	TRBV4-3	NA	TRBJ2-1	CASSPRTSGSSYNEQFF	TGCGCCAGCAGCCCCCGGACTAGCGGGAGCTCCTACAATGAGCAGTTCTTC
TRBD1	TRBV28	NA	TRBJ2-7	CASSTTGLSYEQYF	TGTGCCAGCAGTACGACAGGGCTCTCCTACGAGCAGTACTTC
TRBD1	TRBV27	NA	TRBJ2-7	CASSPWTGDEQYF	TGTGCCAGCAGTCCGTGGACAGGGGACGAGCAGTACTTC
NA	TRBV25-1	NA	TRBJ1-2	CASSELGEGWGYTF	TGTGCCAGCAGTGAATTAGGAGAGGGTTGGGGCTACACCTTC
TRBD2	TRBV6-1	NA	TRBJ2-3	CASSAPASGLSSGTDTQYF	TGTGCCAGCAGTGCGCCGGCTAGCGGCCTATCCAGTGGCACAGATACGCAGTATTTT
NA	TRBV11-2	NA	TRBJ2-7	CASSYSSAYEQYF	TGTGCCAGCAGCTATAGCAGCGCCTACGAGCAGTACTTC
TRBD2	TRBV5-1	NA	TRBJ2-5	CASSQLADQETQYF	TGCGCCAGCAGCCAACTAGCGGACCAAGAGACCCAGTACTTC
TRBD1	TRBV30	NA	TRBJ2-7	CAWSGDSSYEQYF	TGTGCCTGGAGCGGGGACAGCTCCTACGAGCAGTACTTC
NA	TRBV7-2	NA	TRBJ2-7	CASSRNYEQYF	TGTGCCAGCAGCCGTAACTACGAGCAGTACTTC
TRBD2	TRBV14	NA	TRBJ2-3	CASSAGLSTDTQYF	TGTGCCAGCAGCGCGGGACTAAGCACAGATACGCAGTATTTT
TRBD1	TRBV4-1	NA	TRBJ1-6	CASSLLVGQGNSPLHF	TGCGCCAGCAGCCTCCTCGTGGGACAGGGTAATTCACCCCTCCACTTT
NA	TRBV2	NA	TRBJ2-5	CASSEGQSQETQYF	TGTGCCAGCAGTGAAGGGCAGTCGCAAGAGACCCAGTACTTC
NA	TRBV4-1	NA	TRBJ1-1	CASSQDDYTEAFF	TGCGCCAGCAGCCAAGACGACTACACTGAAGCTTTCTTT
TRBD1	TRBV6-4	NA	TRBJ2-2	CASSDGTASTGELFF	TGTGCCAGCAGTGACGGGACAGCGAGCACCGGGGAGCTGTTTTTT
TRBD2	TRBV13	NA	TRBJ2-7	CASSLGGGTAEGEQYF	TGTGCCAGCAGCTTAGGGGGAGGGACGGCGGAAGGCGAGCAGTACTTC
NA	TRBV28	NA	TRBJ2-7	CASSLALGAEQYF	TGTGCCAGCAGTTTGGCATTGGGCGCCGAGCAGTACTTC
TRBD1	TRBV4-3	NA	TRBJ1-4	CASSQEGGPNEKLFF	TGCGCCAGCAGCCAAGAAGGGGGCCCTAATGAAAAACTGTTTTTT